The 25 T cell receptor beta chains below were found in one sample sequenced in a study of T-cell reconstitution after alpha-beta-depleted transplantation in children. A TCRbeta library incorporating unique molecular identifiers was prepared. MiXCR, applied by TCRdb to the PCR reads, yields one record per CDR3 protein. The sample has about 250,000 distinct CDR3 sequences, roughly 25% seen once; the top ten hold about 5%. The sequencing here drew on PBMCs, mostly from graft donor cells, taken 360 days after TCRalphabeta/CD19-depleted stem cell transplant. These TCRs come from a female patient aged 2-15 years who had a stem cell transplant for congenital amegakaryocytic thrombocytopenia, so the T cells may come from the graft donor.

This clonotype was counted only a few times. The rearrangement joins TRBV5-1 to TRBJ2-1; D is unresolved. CDR3 size: 14 residues. The V gene's germline CDR1 is SGHRS and CDR2 YFSETQ. The V end lost 1 base, the J end lost 0 bases, and 5 bases lay between the germline ends. The CDR3 DNA is TGCGCCAGCAGCTTGCAGAGCTCCTACAATGAGCAGTTCTTC. Translation gives CASSLQSSYNEQFF.

This clonotype was observed a handful of times. The chain links TRBV6-2 or TRBV6-3 to TRBJ2-2; D might be TRBD1 (6 bases). Germline CDR1 MNHEY, CDR2 SVGEGT. V was pared by 7 bases and J by 3 bases, with 24 bases between. The CDR3 has 18 amino acids. For the CDR3, the DNA is TGTGCCAGCACATCCAGACAGGCTCATTCACTTCACACCGGGGAGCTGTTTTTT. Its protein product is CASTSRQAHSLHTGELFF.

A few counts support this clonotype. This chain joins TRBV7-3 and TRBJ2-2; 8 nucleotides agree with TRBD2. J gave up 5 bases and V 2 bases, and 16 bases lay outside the gene matches. Germline-derived CDR1 and CDR2 are SGHTA and FQGTGA. The CDR3 runs 19 residues. In nucleotides, the CDR3 is TGTGCCAGCAGCTTATATGGCGGTCTAGCGGGCCAAGGGACCGGGGAGCTGTTTTTT. It encodes CASSLYGGLAGQGTGELFF. The whole variable domain, filled in from reference TRBV7-3 and TRBJ2-2, reads GAGVSQTPSNKVTEKGKYVELRCDPISGHTALYWYRQSLGQGPEFLIYFQGTGAADDSGLPNDRFFAVRPEGSVSTLKIQRTERGDSAVYLCASSLYGGLAGQGTGELFFGEGSRLTVL.

This clonotype appeared a few times. The chain couples TRBV10-1 to TRBJ2-1; tentatively, D is TRBD2 (6 bases). Germline lookup yields CDR1 WNHNN and CDR2 SYGVQD (reference sequence). V lost 4 bases and J 9 bases, leaving 13 bases between the germline ends. This CDR3 contains 13 residues. The CDR3 sequence: CASSASELGEQFF. CDR3 nucleotides: TGCGCCAGCAGTGCTAGCGAGCTAGGTGAGCAGTTCTTC.

This clonotype was found a few times. This chain joins TRBV10-3 and TRBJ2-7; TRBD2 agrees at 14 bases. Unmatched junction bases numbered 4, after V lost 3 bases and J lost 6 bases. This CDR3 region has 15 residues. The germline V gene has CDR1 ENHRY and CDR2 SYGVKD. The CDR3 DNA sequence: TGTGCCATCAGTGACCCGACTAGCGGGAGGGTCGAGCAGTACTTC. Amino acids: CAISDPTSGRVEQYF.

This clonotype has only one observation. Here the CDR3 reads CASSGYYRDGEKLFF. CDR3 DNA sequence: TGTGCCAGCAGCGGGTATTATAGGGATGGTGAAAAACTGTTTTTT. The J gene is TRBJ1-4, the V gene TRBV9, with D unresolved. Germline CDR1 and CDR2: SGDLS and YYNGEE. This CDR3 comprises 15 residues. Trimming cost V 3 bases and J 7 bases, with 16 bases left between them.

This clonotype was observed many times. This sequence joins TRBV6-1 and TRBJ2-2, with TRBD2 as a possible D gene (5 bases). Germline-derived CDR1 and CDR2 are MNHNS and SASEGT. The V end was cut by 5 bases, the J end by 6 bases, with 10 bases between. This CDR3 spans 13 amino acids. CDR3 in DNA: TGTGCCAGCAGTACCAGGAGGCCCGGGGAGCTGTTTTTT. Its translation is CASSTRRPGELFF.

In this sample, this clonotype turned up a few times. J is TRBJ2-5 and V is TRBV5-1; D not certain. The germline V gene encodes CDR1 SGHRS and CDR2 YFSETQ. The CDR3 loop spans 13 amino acids. The V gene lost 3 bases and the J gene lost 4 bases, with 10 bases spanning the gap. CDR3 sequence reads: CASSSQTVETQYF. The CDR3 DNA follows: TGCGCCAGCAGCTCACAGACGGTAGAGACCCAGTACTTC. The full variable domain, its missing parts supplied by reference TRBV5-1 and TRBJ2-5, is KAGVTQTPRYLIKTRGQQVTLSCSPISGHRSVSWYQQTPGQGLQFLFEYFSETQRNKGNFPGRFSGRQFSNSRSEMNVSTLELGDSALYLCASSSQTVETQYFGPGTRLLVL.

The table lists this clonotype with a few counts. V usage is TRBV28 and J usage is TRBJ2-2, with TRBD1 matching 7 bases. The CDR3 consists of 17 residues. With V trimmed by 3 bases and J by 0 bases, 7 bases remained unmatched. The germline V gene encodes CDR1 MDHEN and CDR2 SYDVKM. The CDR3 bases are TGTGCCAGCAGTTTTTTGAGGGGGCAAACGAACACCGGGGAGCTGTTTTTT. Translated: CASSFLRGQTNTGELFF.

As for this clonotype: This sequence may be a read error, since a much larger clone differs from it by one base. The genes are TRBV4-1 and TRBJ2-1, with D possibly matching TRBD1 (5 bases). Germline V CDR1 and CDR2: MGHRA, YSYEKL. The V end lost 4 bases, the J end lost 7 bases, and 20 bases lay between the germline ends. The CDR3 spans 16 residues. CDR3 DNA: TGCGCCAGCAGCCGGGTCAGGGCGATGCAGAGGAATGAGCAGTTCTTC. This translates into CASSRVRAMQRNEQFF.

In this sample, this clonotype turned up many times. CDR3 amino acids: CATPVLNQPQHF. The CDR3 DNA reads TGTGCCACCCCCGTATTAAATCAGCCCCAGCATTTT. This chain links TRBV15 with TRBJ1-5; D not certain. Trimming took off 8 bases at V and 4 bases at J, with 9 bases between the two ends. The V gene's germline CDR1 is LNHNV and CDR2 YYDKDF (reference sequence). This CDR3 has 12 amino acids.

This clonotype turned up a few times. The CDR3 loop reads CASSPQGPRGETQYF. The CDR3 DNA is TGTGCCAGCAGTCCCCAGGGTCCTCGGGGAGAGACCCAGTACTTC. The chain uses TRBV12-3 or TRBV12-4 and TRBJ2-5, with D perhaps being TRBD1 or TRBD2 (5 bases each). The CDR3 extends over 15 amino acids. V was shortened by 5 bases and J by 4 bases, with 17 bases between the two germline ends.

The CDR3 protein is CASSPFGGDEQYF. The CDR3 DNA reads TGTGCCAGCAGTCCATTCGGGGGTGACGAGCAGTACTTC. The V call is TRBV25-1, the J call TRBJ2-7, with TRBD2 as a possible D gene (6 bases). Germline V CDR1 and CDR2: MGHDK, SYGVNS. V shed 5 bases and J shed 5 bases, with 13 bases lying between them. The CDR3 has 13 amino acids.

J is TRBJ2-7 and V is TRBV5-5; 9 bases align to TRBD1. The CDR3 is made up of 15 amino acids. Germline V gene data show CDR1 as SGHKS and CDR2 as YYEKEE (reference sequence). Trimming removed 4 bases from V and 4 bases from J; junction bases left unmatched: 9. Written as DNA, the CDR3 is TGTGCCAGCAGCAATCAAGGGACAGGGTTGTACGAGCAGTACTTC. Translation: CASSNQGTGLYEQYF.

CDR3 amino acids: CASSPRTAGQPQHF. CDR3 nucleotides: TGTGCCAGCAGCCCGAGGACAGCAGGGCAGCCCCAGCATTTT. The chain links TRBV11-2 to TRBJ1-5; tentative D call: TRBD1 (6 bases). V dropped 5 bases and J dropped 7 bases, with 15 bases sitting between them. CDR1 is SGHAT and CDR2 is FQNNGV in the germline V gene. CDR3 size: 14 residues.

This clonotype was recorded at least ten times. The chain employs TRBV12-3 or TRBV12-4 and TRBJ1-5, with 10 bases fitting TRBD1. V shed 5 bases and J 3 bases; nucleotides not matched to a gene: 4. The CDR3 is 15 amino acids. CDR3 DNA sequence: TGTGCCAGCAGTCCCGGGACAGGGGACAATCAGCCCCAGCATTTT. This codes for CASSPGTGDNQPQHF.

The count of this clonotype is one. The chain joins TRBV11-1 to TRBJ2-5; D is unclear. CDR1 and CDR2 from the germline V gene are SGHAT and FQDESV (reference sequence). The CDR3 extends over 12 amino acids. V was pared by 2 bases and J by 5 bases, with 6 bases between. CDR3 sequence reads: CASSLSMETQYF. The CDR3 bases are TGTGCCAGCAGCTTATCCATGGAGACCCAGTACTTC.

This clonotype has a single count. The V gene is TRBV18, the J gene TRBJ2-1; TRBD2 might be the D (5 bases). The CDR3 contains 13 residues. The V and J ends lost 5 bases and 7 bases respectively, with 12 bases between them. CDR1 KGHSH and CDR2 LQKENI come from the germline V gene. CDR3 nucleotides: TGTGCCAGCTCAACGACACTAGGTAATGAGCAGTTCTTC. Translated: CASSTTLGNEQFF.

The gene calls are TRBV10-3 and TRBJ1-3; no firm D call. Trimming took off 2 bases at V and 0 bases at J, with 11 bases between the two ends. Germline V gives CDR1 ENHRY, CDR2 SYGVKD. CDR3 length: 16 amino acids. CDR3 in DNA: TGTGCCATCAGTGAGCCGAACCCGGCCTCTGGAAACACCATATATTTT. The encoded protein is CAISEPNPASGNTIYF.

The chain has TRBV27 and TRBJ2-1; tentatively, D is TRBD2 (6 bases). From germline, CDR1 is MNHEY and CDR2 SMNVEV (reference sequence). The CDR3 length is 15 residues. Trimming stripped 6 bases from V and 7 bases from J, with 19 bases between. CDR3 sequence (DNA): TGTGCCAGCAGCCTCACGTTGACGGGGGTAAATGAGCAGTTCTTC. Translating it yields CASSLTLTGVNEQFF.

The chain has TRBV2 and TRBJ2-1; weak D call: TRBD2 (5 bases). The CDR3 is 14 amino acids. Trimming took 2 bases from V and 3 from J, leaving 8 bases between them. In germline, CDR1 is SNHLY, CDR2 FYNNEI. The CDR3 coding sequence is TGTGCCAGCAGTGAACGGGGTAACTACAATGAGCAGTTCTTC. It specifies CASSERGNYNEQFF.

The sample holds one count of this clonotype. The CDR3 reads CAISHGVGTDYEQYF. The CDR3 DNA is TGTGCCATCAGCCATGGGGTTGGGACAGACTACGAGCAGTACTTC. The genes are TRBV10-3 and TRBJ2-7, with 7 bases that match TRBD1. The junction had 11 bases not matched to a gene; V was cut back by 6 bases and J by 3 bases. The germline V gene encodes CDR1 ENHRY and CDR2 SYGVKD. The CDR3 covers 15 residues.

The sample holds a few counts of this clonotype. This chain links TRBV4-1 with TRBJ1-2; the D gene is possibly TRBD1 (5 bases). Trimming stripped 4 bases from V and 8 bases from J, with 14 bases between. Germline assignment: CDR1 MGHRA and CDR2 YSYEKL. The CDR3 length is 13 residues. CDR3 in DNA: TGCGCCAGCAGCCCTAGACCGGGACGAGGCTACACCTTC. Amino acid sequence: CASSPRPGRGYTF.

This clonotype was seen a few times. The gene calls are TRBV4-1 and TRBJ2-5; D gene uncertain. Germline CDR1 and CDR2: MGHRA and YSYEKL. The CDR3 length is 16 residues. The ends were cut back, 4 bases at V and 5 bases at J, with 20 bases in the middle. The CDR3 loop is CASSPGYAYLWETQYF. The CDR3 nucleotides read TGCGCCAGCAGCCCAGGATACGCATACCTCTGGGAGACCCAGTACTTC.

The chain combines TRBV18 with TRBJ2-7; 7 nucleotides match TRBD1. This CDR3 is 15 amino acids long. V lost 2 bases, J lost 0 bases, and 4 bases stayed unmatched. The germline gives CDR1 KGHSH, CDR2 LQKENI. This CDR3 is CASSPSRGSSYEQYF. DNA for the CDR3: TGTGCCAGCTCACCATCCAGGGGGAGCTCCTACGAGCAGTACTTC.